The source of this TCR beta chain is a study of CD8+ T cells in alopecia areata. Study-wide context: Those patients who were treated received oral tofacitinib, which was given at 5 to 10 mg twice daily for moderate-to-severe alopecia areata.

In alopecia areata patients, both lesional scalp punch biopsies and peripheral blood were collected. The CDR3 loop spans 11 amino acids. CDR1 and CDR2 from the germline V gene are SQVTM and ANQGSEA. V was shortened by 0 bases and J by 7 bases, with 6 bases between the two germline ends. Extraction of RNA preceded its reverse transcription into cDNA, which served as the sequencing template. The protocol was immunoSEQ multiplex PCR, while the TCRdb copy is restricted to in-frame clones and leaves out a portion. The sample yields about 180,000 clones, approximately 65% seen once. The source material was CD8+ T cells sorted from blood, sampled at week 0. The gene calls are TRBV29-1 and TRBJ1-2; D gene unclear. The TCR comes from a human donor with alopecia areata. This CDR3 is CSVEDQGGYTF. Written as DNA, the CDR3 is TGCAGCGTTGAAGATCAAGGTGGCTACACCTTC. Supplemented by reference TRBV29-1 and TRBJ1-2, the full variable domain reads SAVISQKPSRDICQRGTSLTIQCQVDSQVTMMFWYRQQPGQSLTLIATANQGSEATYESGFVIDKFPISRPNLTFSTLTVSNMSPEDSSIYLCSVEDQGGYTFGSGTRLTVV.